These 30 T cell receptor beta chains originate from one sample sequenced in a study of technical replicates of blood from a few donors. Sequencing used immunoSEQ multiplex PCR; TCRdb keeps in-frame clones, though not all of them. The sample consists of more than 90,000 clones, approximately 94% of them appearing once. The specimen was T cells isolated from PBMCs. The receptors stem from a human donor in good health.

The rearrangement links TRBV5-6 to TRBJ1-2; 8 bases line up with TRBD1. Unmatched junction bases numbered 4, after V lost 0 bases and J lost 3 bases. This CDR3 spans 15 amino acids. Per germline, CDR1 SGHDT and CDR2 YYEEEE. The CDR3 loop reads CASSLGGQGYYGYTF. CDR3 nucleotides: TGTGCCAGCAGCTTGGGCGGACAGGGCTACTATGGCTACACCTTC.

A word on this clone: No DNA is shown, since the ends of the CDR3 on it are uncertain; the CDR3 is the one TCRdb lists. The genes are TRBV6-1 and TRBJ1-2. Counting both end residues, the CDR3 totals 14 amino acids. The germline CDR1 and CDR2 sequences are MNHNS and SASEGT. The CDR3 is CASSEEARVGGGTF.

The V gene is TRBV27, the J gene TRBJ2-7, with a possible D match to TRBD2 (5 bases). CDR3 length equals 17 residues. CDR1 MNHEY and CDR2 SMNVEV come from the germline V gene (reference sequence). The V and J ends lost 5 bases and 2 bases respectively, with 22 bases between them. The CDR3 protein is CASSRQMARERPYEQYF. The CDR3 DNA reads TGTGCCAGCAGTCGACAAATGGCGAGGGAGCGGCCCTACGAGCAGTACTTC.

CDR3 region: CASSLGTGRLSAKNIQYF. The CDR3 DNA reads as TGTGCCAGCAGCCTTGGGACAGGGCGCCTGTCTGCCAAAAACATTCAGTACTTC. The J gene is TRBJ2-4, the V gene TRBV14; the match to TRBD1 covers 9 bases. The CDR3 covers 18 residues. With V trimmed by 4 bases and J by 1 base, 11 bases remained unmatched. Germline loops: CDR1 SGHDN, CDR2 FVKESK.

The rearrangement links TRBV5-6 to TRBJ1-4; D is possibly TRBD1 (6 bases). CDR1 and CDR2 (germline): SGHDT, YYEEEE. V lost 3 bases and J lost 8, with 8 bases in between. CDR3 size: 12 residues. The CDR3, as DNA: TGTGCCAGCAGCTCAGGGGAAGAAAAACTGTTTTTT. It is translated as CASSSGEEKLFF.

This clone was detected once. The rearrangement links TRBV28 to TRBJ1-4; no definite D call. Trimming stripped 3 bases from V and 0 bases from J, with 5 bases between. Germline V CDR1 and CDR2: MDHEN, SYDVKM. The CDR3 loop spans 14 amino acids. The CDR3 reads CASSFYSTNEKLFF. The CDR3 DNA sequence: TGTGCCAGCAGTTTTTACTCAACTAATGAAAAACTGTTTTTT.

This chain's CDR3 is CASSPMVGQRNSPLHF. CDR3 in DNA: TGTGCCAGCAGCCCTATGGTCGGACAGCGGAATTCACCCCTCCACTTT. This chain joins TRBV11-3 and TRBJ1-6, with D possibly TRBD1 on 6 matching bases. Germline values: CDR1 SGHNT, CDR2 YENEEA. The CDR3 length is 16 residues. The V end lost 5 bases, the J end lost 7 bases, and 18 bases lay between the germline ends.

The chain carries TRBV6-5 and TRBJ2-7; 12 positions match TRBD2. Looked up from germline, CDR1 is MNHEY and CDR2 is SVGAGI. The CDR3 runs to 15 residues. The ends lost 5 bases at V and 5 bases at J; junction bases unmatched: 7. CDR3 DNA: TGTGCCAGCAGTCCCTGGACTAGCGGGATCAACGAGCAGTACTTC. Its translation is CASSPWTSGINEQYF.

This clone has just one count. The chain recombines TRBV7-2 with TRBJ2-3; 9 nucleotides align to TRBD1. CDR1 and CDR2 (germline): SGHTA, FQGNSA. With V trimmed by 6 bases and J by 3 bases, 7 bases remained unmatched. The CDR3 loop spans 15 amino acids. Written as DNA, the CDR3 is TGTGCCAGCAGTGTTTTGGGGACAGGGACAGATACGCAGTATTTT. Amino acids: CASSVLGTGTDTQYF.

This clone was picked up one time. The rearrangement uses TRBV6-5 and TRBJ1-5; no reliable D call. The V end lost 5 bases, the J end lost 6 bases, and 14 bases lay between the germline ends. This CDR3 region has 14 residues. The germline CDR1 and CDR2 sequences are MNHEY and SVGAGI. CDR3 sequence reads: CASSPRQRPQPQHF. CDR3 bases: TGTGCCAGCAGTCCCCGACAAAGACCTCAGCCCCAGCATTTT.

V usage is TRBV18 and J usage is TRBJ2-2; 7 nucleotides agree with TRBD1. Germline CDR1 is KGHSH and CDR2 is LQKENI. V lost 3 bases and J lost 3; bases outside the gene matches: 7. This CDR3 region has 16 residues. This CDR3 reads CASSPDRLDYTGELFF. CDR3 coding DNA: TGTGCCAGCTCACCGGACAGGCTGGACTACACCGGGGAGCTGTTTTTT.

The V gene is TRBV4-1, the J gene TRBJ2-7, with 9 positions matching TRBD1. The CDR3 sequence is 18 residues long. Trimming took 0 bases from V and 5 from J; bases not matched to a gene: 14. CDR1 and CDR2 from the germline V gene are MGHRA and YSYEKL. The CDR3, as DNA: TGCGCCAGCAGCCAAGATTGGATGTGGGACAGGGAGGTTAACGAGCAGTACTTC. It is translated as CASSQDWMWDREVNEQYF.

The gene calls are TRBV5-1 and TRBJ2-7, with 7 bases aligning to TRBD1. The CDR3 loop spans 14 amino acids. From germline, CDR1 is SGHRS and CDR2 YFSETQ. The V gene end was trimmed by 3 bases and the J gene end by 3 bases; junction bases not matched to a gene: 6. The CDR3 here is CASSSGQSSYEQYF. The CDR3 DNA is TGCGCCAGCAGCTCGGGACAGAGTAGCTACGAGCAGTACTTC.

This clone was counted once. The rearrangement uses TRBV29-1 and TRBJ2-1, with TRBD2 matching 7 bases. Germline V gene sequence: CDR1 SQVTM, CDR2 ANQGSEA. The CDR3 is made up of 14 amino acids. V was pared by 4 bases and J by 4 bases, with 7 bases of the junction left unmatched. The CDR3: CSVGRLADYNEQFF. For the CDR3, the DNA is TGCAGCGTTGGGAGGCTAGCGGATTACAATGAGCAGTTCTTC.

This sequence joins TRBV28 and TRBJ2-7; 9 bases align to TRBD1. This CDR3 contains 15 residues. From germline, CDR1 is MDHEN and CDR2 SYDVKM. The trim removed 10 bases at V and 1 base at J, leaving 11 bases unmatched. CDR3 coding DNA: TGTGCCACCAGGGGGGGGGACAGGGCGTCCTACGAGCAGTACTTC. Protein product: CATRGGDRASYEQYF.

This clone was seen a few times. In DNA, the CDR3 is TGTGCCAGCAGCCTATGGGACATTGAAGCTTTCTTT. Residues: CASSLWDIEAFF. This chain joins TRBV5-6 and TRBJ1-1, with TRBD1 as a possible D gene (6 bases). CDR1 is SGHDT, CDR2 YYEEEE, per germline. The CDR3 has 12 residues. Trimming cost V 4 bases and J 7 bases, with 11 bases left between them.

The J gene is TRBJ2-3, the V gene TRBV7-2; D remains ambiguous. Germline V gene sequence: CDR1 SGHTA, CDR2 FQGNSA. CDR3 length: 12 amino acids. The V end lost 5 bases, the J end lost 6 bases, and 9 bases lay between the germline ends. CDR3 in DNA: TGTGCCAGCAGCCCCAGGTTGGATACGCAGTATTTT. The encoded protein is CASSPRLDTQYF.

This chain uses TRBV5-1 with TRBJ1-2; D gene ambiguous. Germline V gene data show CDR1 as SGHRS and CDR2 as YFSETQ. CDR3 size: 14 residues. The V end was cut by 4 bases, the J end by 0 bases, with 10 bases between. CDR3 DNA sequence: TGCGCCAGCAGCGCCCGCAGCGCTAACTATGGCTACACCTTC. Its translation: CASSARSANYGYTF.

Here the CDR3 DNA reads TGCGCCAGCAGCCAAGGGACAGCCGATGGCTACACCTTC. Translating gives CASSQGTADGYTF. The chain combines TRBV5-1 with TRBJ1-2; 7 bases fit TRBD1. CDR3 size: 13 residues. CDR1 is SGHRS and CDR2 is YFSETQ in the germline V gene. Germline trimming cut 4 bases from V and 6 bases from J; bases unmatched to any gene: 6.

V and J are TRBV6-1 and TRBJ2-1; no clear D gene. This CDR3 region has 12 residues. Trimming took 4 bases from V and 7 from J, leaving 8 bases between them. The germline CDR1 and CDR2 sequences are MNHNS and SASEGT. The CDR3 sequence: CASSVSGNEQFF. DNA for the CDR3: TGTGCCAGCAGTGTGTCAGGAAATGAGCAGTTCTTC.

The chain carries TRBV5-4 and TRBJ2-7; TRBD1 might be the D (6 bases). Trimming cost V 0 bases and J 1 base, with 8 bases left between them. Germline loops: CDR1 SGHNT, CDR2 YYREEE (reference sequence). The CDR3 loop spans 14 amino acids. This CDR3 reads CASSLVQGSYEQYF. For the CDR3, the DNA is TGTGCCAGCAGCTTGGTACAGGGATCCTACGAGCAGTACTTC.

The rearrangement uses TRBV19 and TRBJ1-5; possible D gene TRBD1, 5 bases. Germline loops: CDR1 LNHDA, CDR2 SQIVND (reference sequence). With 1 base removed from V and 5 bases from J, the gap between germline ends came to 33 bases. The CDR3 is made up of 22 amino acids. CDR3 residues: CASSIGSDVDFLSWGRDQPQHF. The CDR3 DNA reads TGTGCCAGTAGTATAGGATCCGACGTTGATTTTCTTTCTTGGGGCCGGGATCAGCCCCAGCATTTT.

The chain joins TRBV9 to TRBJ1-3; TRBD1 might be the D (5 bases). The CDR3 covers 13 residues. Between the trimmed V and J ends, which lost 3 bases and 4 bases, there was a span of 8 bases. Germline V gene data show CDR1 as SGDLS and CDR2 as YYNGEE. The CDR3, as DNA: TGTGCCAGCAGCGGGCGACAGGGAAACACCATATATTTT. Its protein is CASSGRQGNTIYF. Drawing the rest from reference TRBV9 and TRBJ1-3, the complete variable domain is DSGVTQTPKHLITATGQRVTLRCSPRSGDLSVYWYQQSLDQGLQFLIQYYNGEERAKGNILERFSAQQFPDLHSELNLSSLELGDSALYFCASSGRQGNTIYFGEGSWLTVV.

This chain links TRBV18 with TRBJ2-7; D perhaps matches TRBD2 (6 bases). CDR3 size: 15 residues. In germline, CDR1 is KGHSH, CDR2 LQKENI. Trimming stripped 3 bases from V and 3 bases from J, with 15 bases between. CDR3 loop: CASSPARTKDYEQYF. The CDR3, as DNA: TGTGCCAGCTCACCCGCCCGGACTAAGGACTACGAGCAGTACTTC.

The chain carries TRBV11-2 and TRBJ1-1; 9 bases line up with TRBD1. V was pared by 1 base and J by 1 base, with 4 bases of the junction left unmatched. The CDR3 totals 16 residues. The germline V gene has CDR1 SGHAT and CDR2 FQNNGV. The CDR3 is CASSLAPGQGNTEAFF. Here the CDR3 DNA reads TGTGCCAGCAGCTTAGCGCCGGGACAGGGGAACACTGAAGCTTTCTTT. The full variable domain, rest sourced from reference TRBV11-2 and TRBJ1-1, is EAGVAQSPRYKIIEKRQSVAFWCNPISGHATLYWYQQILGQGPKLLIQFQNNGVVDDSQLPKDRFSAERLKGVDSTLKIQPAKLEDSAVYLCASSLAPGQGNTEAFFGQGTRLTVV.

This clone was observed once. This chain uses TRBV6-5 with TRBJ2-1, with unresolved D. This CDR3 contains 12 residues. Trimming cost V 5 bases and J 5 bases, with 7 bases left between them. From germline, CDR1 is MNHEY and CDR2 SVGAGI. The CDR3 DNA reads as TGTGCCAGCAGTGGCCGGGACAATGAGCAGTTCTTC. Its protein is CASSGRDNEQFF.

This clone was recorded once. The chain joins TRBV7-3 to TRBJ2-3; no firm D call. With 0 bases removed from V and 0 bases from J, the gap between germline ends came to 4 bases. The germline V gene encodes CDR1 SGHTA and CDR2 FQGTGA. The CDR3 sequence is 14 residues long. The CDR3 DNA follows: TGTGCCAGCAGCTTAACCCATAGCACAGATACGCAGTATTTT. It translates to CASSLTHSTDTQYF.

The gene calls are TRBV11-1 and TRBJ1-1; the D is unclear. The CDR3 covers 14 residues. Germline lookup yields CDR1 SGHAT and CDR2 FQDESV (reference sequence). Deletions cut 1 base from V and 2 bases from J, with 8 bases between. The CDR3 region has the DNA TGTGCCAGCAGCTTAGGGGCGACCAACACTGAAGCTTTCTTT. Protein product: CASSLGATNTEAFF.

This chain links TRBV28 with TRBJ2-3, with D maybe TRBD1 (5 bases). The CDR3 is made up of 15 amino acids. Germline-derived CDR1 and CDR2 are MDHEN and SYDVKM. V dropped 6 bases and J dropped 0 bases, with 13 bases sitting between them. The CDR3 nucleotides read TGTGCCAGCAGCCAGCTGGACATTAGCACAGATACGCAGTATTTT. Its protein is CASSQLDISTDTQYF.

The chain combines TRBV6-1 with TRBJ2-7; TRBD2 matches 8 bases. Germline values: CDR1 MNHNS, CDR2 SASEGT. V shed 3 bases, J shed 2 bases, and the junction held 15 bases outside the gene matches. CDR3 size: 18 residues. CDR3 region: CASSDLGGPGGRTYEQYF. In nucleotides, the CDR3 is TGTGCCAGCAGTGACTTAGGAGGGCCGGGCGGGAGGACCTACGAGCAGTACTTC.